This T cell receptor beta chain was observed in a study of shared clonotypes between healthy human individuals. Here immunoSEQ multiplex PCR was the method, and the copy in TCRdb shows in-frame clones only, minus some. The sample lists fewer than 1.8 million clones, just under 99% occurring once. Sequenced: naive CD4+ T cells sorted from blood. Subset specified: CD45RA+ positively selected. The clonotype was recovered from a man aged 25-45 years in good health.

The CDR3 reads CASSFRLAGETQYF. CDR3 nucleotide sequence: TGCGCCAGCAGCTTTCGGCTAGCGGGAGAGACCCAGTACTTC. The chain uses TRBV5-1 and TRBJ2-5; TRBD2 agrees at 8 bases. CDR1 is SGHRS, CDR2 YFSETQ, per germline. V gave up 2 bases and J gave up 4 bases; unmatched junction bases: 4. CDR3 length: 14 amino acids.